A single sample is the source of the 26 T cell receptor beta chains below, sequenced in a study of blood T cell repertoires in COVID-19. Sequencing was performed with immunoSEQ multiplex PCR; in TCRdb, only in-frame clones are kept and a portion is missing. The data contain tens of thousands of clones, around nine tenths of them seen just once; the ten biggest clones take up about 13%. Sequencing used peripheral blood. The receptors originated from a human donor with active COVID-19. The donor label of this sample is uncertain.

This clone was detected once. V usage is TRBV28 and J usage is TRBJ2-7; a possible D gene is TRBD2 (6 bases). Germline V CDR1 and CDR2: MDHEN, SYDVKM. V was pared by 4 bases and J by 12 bases, with 16 bases between. The CDR3 totals 12 residues. The CDR3 here is CASSSAGRRGYF. As DNA, the CDR3 is TGTGCCAGCAGTTCCGCCGGGAGACGCGGGTACTTC.

This chain links TRBV9 with TRBJ2-1; D remains ambiguous. The CDR3 extends over 14 amino acids. Trimming pared 0 bases from V and 0 bases from J, leaving 4 bases between. Per the germline V gene, CDR1 is SGDLS and CDR2 is YYNGEE. CDR3 region: CASSVAGSYNEQFF. The DNA for the CDR3 is TGTGCCAGCAGCGTAGCCGGCTCCTACAATGAGCAGTTCTTC. The variable domain in full, with the rest retrieved from reference TRBV9 and TRBJ2-1, is DSGVTQTPKHLITATGQRVTLRCSPRSGDLSVYWYQQSLDQGLQFLIQYYNGEERAKGNILERFSAQQFPDLHSELNLSSLELGDSALYFCASSVAGSYNEQFFGPGTRLTVL.

The gene calls are TRBV27 and TRBJ2-1, with 12 bases fitting TRBD2. Looked up from germline, CDR1 is MNHEY and CDR2 is SMNVEV (reference sequence). This CDR3 contains 14 residues. V trimming: 6 bases; J trimming: 10 bases; junction bases outside the gene matches: 7. Written as DNA, the CDR3 is TGTGCCAGCAGGCAACTAGCGGGGGGTGGGGAGCAGTTCTTC. Translated, it gives CASRQLAGGGEQFF.

This rearrangement joins TRBV12-3 or TRBV12-4 to TRBJ2-1; D is unresolved. This CDR3 is 11 amino acids long. The V end was cut by 6 bases, the J end by 7 bases, with 7 bases between. This CDR3 reads CASSPLNEQFF. DNA of the CDR3: TGTGCCAGCAGCCCCCTGAATGAGCAGTTCTTC.

V gene TRBV11-3 combines with J gene TRBJ1-1, with 9 nucleotides matching TRBD1. The CDR3 has 16 residues. V trimming: 4 bases; J trimming: 0 bases; junction bases outside the gene matches: 6. The germline V gene has CDR1 SGHNT and CDR2 YENEEA. The CDR3 sequence: CASSSMGTGMNTEAFF. In DNA form, the CDR3 reads TGTGCCAGCAGCTCTATGGGGACAGGGATGAACACTGAAGCTTTCTTT. Filled out from reference TRBV11-3 and TRBJ1-1, the complete variable domain reads EAGVVQSPRYKIIEKKQPVAFWCNPISGHNTLYWYLQNLGQGPELLIRYENEEAVDDSQLPKDRFSAERLKGVDSTLKIQPAELGDSAVYLCASSSMGTGMNTEAFFGQGTRLTVV.

The chain uses TRBV30 and TRBJ1-2; D gene ambiguous. The CDR3 has 13 residues. Germline assignment: CDR1 GTSNPN and CDR2 SVGIG (reference sequence). V lost 5 bases and J 5 bases, leaving 15 bases between the germline ends. CDR3 bases: TGTGCCTGGTCACCGGGGAGGAGTTATGGCTACACCTTC. Its translation: CAWSPGRSYGYTF.

The chain carries TRBV28 and TRBJ2-5; TRBD1 might be the D (5 bases). This CDR3 has 15 residues. Trimming left V 2 bases short and J 4 bases short, with 14 bases between. Germline CDR1 and CDR2: MDHEN and SYDVKM. CDR3 sequence: CASSLAGARTETQYF. For the CDR3, the DNA is TGTGCCAGCAGTTTAGCTGGGGCGAGGACAGAGACCCAGTACTTC.

The chain has TRBV2 and TRBJ2-1; maybe TRBD1 (5 bases). Trimming removed 8 bases from V and 7 bases from J, with 18 bases in between. The CDR3 contains 14 residues. The germline V gene encodes CDR1 SNHLY and CDR2 FYNNEI. The DNA of the CDR3 is TGTGCCAGCCTCGACAGCTGGGTTGTGAATGAGCAGTTCTTC. Protein: CASLDSWVVNEQFF.

The chain carries TRBV18 and TRBJ2-6; no reliable D call. Per the germline V gene, CDR1 is KGHSH and CDR2 is LQKENI. V was trimmed by 6 bases and J by 1 base, leaving 4 bases between them. The CDR3 length is 13 residues. The CDR3 sequence: CASSRSGANVLTF. DNA of the CDR3: TGTGCCAGCTCCAGGTCTGGGGCCAACGTCCTGACTTTC.

The chain is built from TRBV3-1 (or the pseudogene TRBV3-2) and TRBJ1-6, with D uncertain. This CDR3 is 14 amino acids long. V lost 5 bases and J lost 6, with 11 bases in between. Germline V gives CDR1 LGHDT, CDR2 YNNKEL (reference sequence). CDR3 sequence reads: CASSNYGSNSPLHF. CDR3 coding DNA: TGTGCCAGCAGCAACTATGGGTCTAATTCACCCCTCCACTTT.

The V and J genes are TRBV19 and TRBJ1-3; D is unresolved. Germline CDR1 and CDR2: LNHDA and SQIVND (reference sequence). The V end lost 2 bases, the J end lost 0 bases, and 8 bases lay between the germline ends. The CDR3 runs 15 residues. Here the CDR3 reads CASSISPSSGNTIYF. As DNA, the CDR3 is TGTGCCAGTAGTATATCGCCTAGCTCTGGAAACACCATATATTTT.

This clone was seen once. This chain links TRBV5-4 with TRBJ2-1, with 9 bases identical to TRBD2. There are 16 residues in the CDR3. V gave up 5 bases and J gave up 6 bases; unmatched junction bases: 12. The germline V gene encodes CDR1 SGHNT and CDR2 YYREEE (reference sequence). CDR3 DNA sequence: TGTGCCAGCAGTCCTCCCGGGACTAGCATAAGCAATGAGCAGTTCTTC. This translates into CASSPPGTSISNEQFF.

The chain employs TRBV4-1 and TRBJ2-2, with 9 nucleotides matching TRBD2. Looked up from germline, CDR1 is MGHRA and CDR2 is YSYEKL. V was clipped by 3 bases and J by 4 bases; unmatched bases: 6. The CDR3 is 16 amino acids. The DNA of the CDR3 is TGCGCCAGCAGCCAGAGGCTAGCGGGACTCACCGGGGAGCTGTTTTTT. Translating gives CASSQRLAGLTGELFF.

This clone was counted a single time. This chain links TRBV28 with TRBJ2-7, with 7 bases that match TRBD1. Germline CDR1 reads MDHEN; CDR2 reads SYDVKM. Trimming took 3 bases from V and 3 from J; bases not matched to a gene: 5. This CDR3 is built from 14 residues. CDR3 loop: CASSLTGTIYEQYF. CDR3 coding DNA: TGTGCCAGCAGTTTGACAGGGACGATCTACGAGCAGTACTTC.

This chain joins TRBV5-6 and TRBJ2-6, with D possibly matching TRBD1 (6 bases). The ends were cut back, 3 bases at V and 2 bases at J, with 12 bases in the middle. Germline loops: CDR1 SGHDT, CDR2 YYEEEE. The CDR3 has 16 residues. The CDR3 loop reads CASSWNPGAGANVLTF. Here the CDR3 DNA reads TGTGCCAGCAGCTGGAACCCAGGGGCTGGGGCCAACGTCCTGACTTTC.

This chain joins TRBV5-1 and TRBJ1-1; TRBD1 agrees at 9 bases. This CDR3 has 16 residues. Germline V gene lookup returns CDR1 SGHRS and CDR2 YFSETQ. The junction had 4 bases not matched to a gene; V was cut back by 0 bases and J by 1 base. The CDR3 DNA is TGCGCCAGCAGCTTGGGGGACAGGGTGGAGAACACTGAAGCTTTCTTT. This encodes CASSLGDRVENTEAFF.

DNA for the CDR3: TGTGCCAGCAGTGAAGGTCAGGGCCACGGTGAAGCTTTCTTT. It yields the protein CASSEGQGHGEAFF. The chain recombines TRBV6-4 with TRBJ1-1; possible D gene TRBD1, 5 bases. The CDR3 is 14 residues long. V was trimmed by 3 bases and J by 7 bases, leaving 15 bases between them. Germline V CDR1 and CDR2: MRHNA, SNTAGT.

This clone appeared a single time. The V call is TRBV28, the J call TRBJ1-1; D unresolved. In germline, CDR1 is MDHEN, CDR2 SYDVKM. V was clipped by 4 bases and J by 3 bases, with 12 bases between them. This CDR3 region has 14 residues. CDR3 in amino acids: CASSSAGTDTEAFF. CDR3 nucleotide sequence: TGTGCCAGCAGTTCTGCAGGAACGGACACTGAAGCTTTCTTT. The full variable domain, rest sourced from reference TRBV28 and TRBJ1-1, is DVKVTQSSRYLVKRTGEKVFLECVQDMDHENMFWYRQDPGLGLRLIYFSYDVKMKEKGDIPEGYSVSREKKERFSLILESASTNQTSMYLCASSSAGTDTEAFFGQGTRLTVV.

V gene TRBV7-9 combines with J gene TRBJ2-7, with D tentatively TRBD2 (5 bases). The length of the CDR3 is 13 residues. Germline V lookup: CDR1 SEHNR, CDR2 FQNEAQ (reference sequence). The V and J ends lost 4 bases and 3 bases respectively, with 10 bases between them. The CDR3 bases are TGTGCCAGCAGCTCTAGCTGGATCTACGAGCAGTACTTC. As protein: CASSSSWIYEQYF.

The chain recombines TRBV5-1 with TRBJ1-2, with D perhaps matching TRBD1 (5 bases). The V gene lost 0 bases and the J gene lost 2 bases, with 11 bases spanning the gap. The CDR3 spans 15 residues. Germline CDR1 reads SGHRS; CDR2 reads YFSETQ. This chain's CDR3 is CASSLAGRENYGYTF. CDR3 bases: TGCGCCAGCAGCTTGGCAGGGAGGGAGAACTATGGCTACACCTTC.

Only one count was recorded for this clone. The V call is TRBV11-3, the J call TRBJ2-3; 7 nucleotides align to TRBD2. Losses at the gene ends were 4 bases for V and 4 bases for J; bases not matched to a gene: 5. Germline V gene lookup returns CDR1 SGHNT and CDR2 YENEEA. This CDR3 has 14 amino acids. The DNA of the CDR3 is TGTGCCAGCAGCTACGCGGGAGAAGCAGATACGCAGTATTTT. Amino acids: CASSYAGEADTQYF.

A few counts support this clone. The gene calls are TRBV28 and TRBJ2-1; the D gene is possibly TRBD2 (5 bases). CDR3 size: 15 residues. Trimming cost V 7 bases and J 5 bases, with 18 bases left between them. From germline, CDR1 is MDHEN and CDR2 SYDVKM. CDR3 nucleotides: TGTGCCAGCATCCCCCCGAGGAGGTACAACAATGAGCAGTTCTTC. Residues: CASIPPRRYNNEQFF.

The chain joins TRBV6-4 to TRBJ1-5, with 9 positions matching TRBD1. Germline V gene lookup returns CDR1 MRHNA and CDR2 SNTAGT. The CDR3 consists of 17 residues. Trimming cost V 6 bases and J 1 base; bases outside gene matches: 10. The CDR3 sequence: CASRTDRGGCSNQPQHF. In DNA form, the CDR3 reads TGTGCCAGCAGGACGGACAGGGGAGGATGCAGCAATCAGCCCCAGCATTTT.

The rearrangement joins TRBV11-2 to TRBJ1-4; a possible D gene is TRBD1 (6 bases). Trimming left V 3 bases short and J 8 bases short, with 13 bases between. CDR1 is SGHAT, CDR2 FQNNGV, per germline. This CDR3 has 14 amino acids. The CDR3 spells CASSFQPRGEKLFF. CDR3 bases: TGTGCCAGCAGCTTCCAGCCAAGGGGGGAAAAACTGTTTTTT.

This rearrangement joins TRBV19 to TRBJ2-2; D ambiguous. Trimming removed 5 bases at V and 0 bases at J, with 13 bases between. This CDR3 region has 16 residues. Germline V CDR1 and CDR2: LNHDA, SQIVND (reference sequence). In DNA, the CDR3 is TGTGCCAGTAGTGACAACGGAAACGCGAACACCGGGGAGCTGTTTTTT. It is translated as CASSDNGNANTGELFF.

This clone occurred once. The rearrangement links TRBV10-3 to TRBJ2-6; tentatively, D is TRBD1 (5 bases). The CDR3 has 17 amino acids. V shed 6 bases and J shed 3 bases, with 18 bases lying between them. Germline V lookup: CDR1 ENHRY, CDR2 SYGVKD. The CDR3 DNA reads TGTGCCATCAGAGGGGATAGGGTTAAAGATGGGGCCAACGTCCTGACTTTC. Translated: CAIRGDRVKDGANVLTF.